This T cell receptor (beta chain) was captured in a study of OX40 agonist ivuxolimab in advanced cancers. Systemic immunosuppression or a history of autoimmune disease excluded patients. The germline V and J ends were trimmed by 0 bases and 10 bases, with 13 bases remaining between them. The germline V gene encodes CDR1 SGHTA and CDR2 FQGTGA. The CDR3 totals 14 residues. The table came from immunoSEQ multiplex PCR; TCRdb's copy has only in-frame clones and leaves some out. The data show 90,000 to 120,000 clones, with approximately 90% seen just once and 1% to 1.5% held by the top ten. This material consisted of CD4+ or CD8+ T cells sorted from blood, taken in a trial of the OX40 agonist ivuxolimab. This clonotype originated in an adult with an advanced solid tumor such as melanoma, head and neck, liver or kidney cancer. The chain uses TRBV7-3 and TRBJ2-1; possible D gene TRBD2, 6 bases. The CDR3 region has the DNA TGTGCCAGCAGCTTAACGGGTCCGGGAGAGGAGCAGTTCTTC. It yields the protein CASSLTGPGEEQFF.